This paragraph reports one T cell receptor beta chain. Its specific antigen is unknown. No clone much larger than this one lies a single base away; base qualities are absent. TCRdb names Illumina MiSeq as the instrument used. In TCRdb, the public reads were trimmed at Q25 with fastp and aligned with MiXCR, with productive beta chains retained. Rows with one shared CDR3 protein collapse into an entry with the most common genes and DNA. The sample has approximately 100,000 distinct CDR3 sequences on record, roughly a third of them singletons. 2.2% of the sample is held by the ten biggest clonotypes. The sample belongs to a study of type 1 regulatory T cells (dated by TCRdb to the early 2020s). With regard to the full study: An in vitro protocol by which a Tr1-enriched, alloantigen-specific CD4 T cell product named T-allo10 was generated was characterized in the study. T-allo10 was being evaluated clinically in patients with hematological malignancies who were receiving allogeneic hematopoietic stem cell transplantation.

CDR1 and CDR2 are read off the germline V gene as SGHTA and FQGNSA. The CDR3 spans 15 residues, from the cysteine through the phenylalanine. The only DNA kept is the CDR3, 45 bases in frame from the first base. Relative to germline, V is 3 bases shorter and J is 7 bases shorter, with 19 bases between their ends. The material sequenced was CD4+ T cells, either the whole sample or a sorted fraction (not recorded which). This TCR came from a human donor in good health. The V and J segments used are TRBV7-2 and TRBJ2-7, and TRBD2 may be the D gene, going by 6 matching bases. Read as DNA, the sequence is TGTGCCAGCAGCTTTGCTGGGGGGAAGGTCTATGAGCAGTACTTC. This yields the protein CASSFAGGKVYEQYF.